One sample yielded the 9 T cell receptor beta chains listed below, sequenced in a study of regulatory T cells in long-lasting Graves disease. For TCR beta, libraries came from iRepertoire HTBI primers and Arm-PCR of CDR3 regions. TCRdb redid the calling of the multiplex PCR reads with MiXCR, one entry per CDR3 protein. Here the sample spans about 460,000 distinct CDR3 sequences, 20% to 25% being singletons. The time point is: persistent/refractory GD, antithyroid drugs over 5 years with positive TRAb. The TCR library was made from RNA extracted from PBMCs. Sample: peripheral blood mononuclear cells (PBMCs), taken when the disease was refractory, from a patient treated with antithyroid drugs. Source of these receptors: a female donor with Graves disease.

The rearrangement links TRBV6-1 to TRBJ1-5; D gene unclear. The CDR3 is 12 residues long. CDR1 and CDR2 from the germline V gene are MNHNS and SASEGT. Trimming removed 7 bases from V and 4 bases from J, with 8 bases in between. CDR3 protein: CASKTANQPQHF. DNA for the CDR3: TGTGCCAGCAAAACCGCAAATCAGCCCCAGCATTTT.

This rearrangement joins TRBV9 to TRBJ2-1, with TRBD2 matching 10 bases. This CDR3 spans 16 amino acids. Germline V CDR1 and CDR2: SGDLS, YYNGEE. The V gene end was trimmed by 3 bases and the J gene end by 2 bases; junction bases not matched to a gene: 5. CDR3 protein: CASSGGTSDAYNEQFF. Written as DNA, the CDR3 is TGTGCCAGCAGCGGGGGGACTAGCGATGCCTACAATGAGCAGTTCTTC.

The sample holds many counts of this clonotype. The V call is TRBV28, the J call TRBJ2-7; TRBD1 aligns across 9 bases. V lost 3 bases to trimming and J lost 6 bases; unmatched junction nucleotides: 6. Per germline, CDR1 MDHEN and CDR2 SYDVKM. This CDR3 contains 14 residues. The CDR3 coding sequence is TGTGCCAGCAGTTTTTGGGACAGGGACCCCGAGCAGTACTTC. Amino acid sequence: CASSFWDRDPEQYF. Combining the CDR3 with reference TRBV28 and TRBJ2-7 gives the whole variable domain DVKVTQSSRYLVKRTGEKVFLECVQDMDHENMFWYRQDPGLGLRLIYFSYDVKMKEKGDIPEGYSVSREKKERFSLILESASTNQTSMYLCASSFWDRDPEQYFGPGTRLTVT.

This clonotype was seen only once. The J gene is TRBJ1-1, the V gene TRBV20-1; TRBD1 might be the D (6 bases). This CDR3 has 13 residues. The germline CDR1 and CDR2 sequences are DFQATT and SNEGSKA (reference sequence). Trimming removed 6 bases from V and 11 bases from J, with 22 bases in between. In nucleotides, the CDR3 is TGCAGTGCAACGCCTACAGGGTCAACACAGGCTTTCTTT. Residues: CSATPTGSTQAFF.

This clonotype was observed a handful of times. A read error may explain this, as a much larger clone is one base away. The chain joins TRBV12-3 or TRBV12-4 to TRBJ2-7; 9 bases are shared with TRBD1. After removal of 5 bases from V and 2 bases from J, the junction contained 4 bases not matched to a gene. The CDR3 covers 14 residues. CDR3 in DNA: TGTGCCAGCAGTCCACAGGGGGCGGCCTACGAGCAGTACTTC. As protein: CASSPQGAAYEQYF.

The V call is TRBV12-3 or TRBV12-4, the J call TRBJ1-2; tentative D call: TRBD1 (5 bases). Trimming cost V 2 bases and J 0 bases, with 16 bases left between them. The CDR3 is 17 residues long. The CDR3 protein is CASSLNVGTYTNYGYTF. The CDR3 nucleotides read TGTGCCAGCAGTTTAAACGTTGGGACCTATACTAACTATGGCTACACCTTC.

Ten or more counts support this clonotype. The genes are TRBV6-2 or TRBV6-3 and TRBJ2-7; D is ambiguous. The CDR3 runs 14 residues. The germline V gene encodes CDR1 MNHEY and CDR2 SVGEGT. V lost 7 bases to trimming and J lost 3 bases, with 16 bases between them. CDR3 residues: CASNKPEQYYEQYF. DNA for the CDR3: TGTGCCAGCAACAAACCGGAGCAGTACTACGAGCAGTACTTC.

This clonotype was recorded at least ten times. CDR3 nucleotide sequence: TGTGCCAGCAGTTACTCGTCTACGGGGGGCGGGGAGCTGTTTTTT. It yields the protein CASSYSSTGGGELFF. This chain uses TRBV6-5 with TRBJ2-2; 7 positions match TRBD2. This CDR3 contains 15 residues. The germline V gene has CDR1 MNHEY and CDR2 SVGAGI. With 0 bases clipped from V and 7 bases from J, the junction kept 5 bases outside the gene matches.

This chain connects TRBV7-9 to TRBJ2-5, with D perhaps matching TRBD1 (6 bases). Germline assignment: CDR1 SEHNR and CDR2 FQNEAQ (reference sequence). The CDR3 runs to 15 residues. The V end was cut by 7 bases, the J end by 5 bases, with 20 bases between. The CDR3 DNA is TGTGCCAGCACTAAAGGGGCCGCAGGGGAGGAGACCCAGTACTTC. It specifies CASTKGAAGEETQYF.